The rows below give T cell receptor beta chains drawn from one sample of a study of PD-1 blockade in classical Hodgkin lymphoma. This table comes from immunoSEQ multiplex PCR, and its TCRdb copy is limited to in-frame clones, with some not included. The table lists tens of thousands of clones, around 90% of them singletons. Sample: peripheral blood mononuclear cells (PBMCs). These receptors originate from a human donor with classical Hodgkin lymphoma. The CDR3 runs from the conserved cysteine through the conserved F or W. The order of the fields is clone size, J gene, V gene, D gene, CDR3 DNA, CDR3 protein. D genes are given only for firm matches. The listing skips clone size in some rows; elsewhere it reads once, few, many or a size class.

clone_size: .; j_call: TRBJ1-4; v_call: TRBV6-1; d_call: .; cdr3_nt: TGTGCCAGCTCCCCGGGGCCGTGGGAAAAACTGTTTTTT; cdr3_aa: CASSPGPWEKLFF
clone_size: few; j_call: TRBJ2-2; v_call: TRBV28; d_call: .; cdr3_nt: TGTGCCAGCAGGCCTTTGAGCGGCGCGAACACCGGGGAGCTGTTTTTT; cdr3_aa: CASRPLSGANTGELFF
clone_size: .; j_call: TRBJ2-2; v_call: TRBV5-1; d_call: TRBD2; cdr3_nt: TGCGCCAGCACCCTATTGGGAGGGAAAGCGAACACCGGGGAGCTGTTTTTT; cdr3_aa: CASTLLGGKANTGELFF
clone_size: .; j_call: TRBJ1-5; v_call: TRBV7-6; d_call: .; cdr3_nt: TGTGCCACGACGGCCCAGCATTTT; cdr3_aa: CATTAQHF
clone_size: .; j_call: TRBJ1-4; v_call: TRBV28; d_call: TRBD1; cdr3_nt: TGTGCCAGCAGTTTAACCTCCGGGACAGGGAATGAAAAACTGTTTTTT; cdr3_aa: CASSLTSGTGNEKLFF
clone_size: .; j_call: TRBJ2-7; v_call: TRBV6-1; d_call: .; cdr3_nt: TGTGCCAGCAGTTTCGACACCCGGGGAGGCGAGCAGTACTTC; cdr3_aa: CASSFDTRGGEQYF
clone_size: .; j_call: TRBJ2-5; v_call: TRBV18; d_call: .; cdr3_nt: TGTGCCAGCTCACCGGTGGGGGCCGGGCGAGAGACCCAGTACTTC; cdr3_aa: CASSPVGAGRETQYF
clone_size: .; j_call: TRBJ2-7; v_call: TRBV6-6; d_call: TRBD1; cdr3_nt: TGTGCCAGCACCCCTCGACAGGGGAGCTCCTACGAGCAGTACTTC; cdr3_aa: CASTPRQGSSYEQYF
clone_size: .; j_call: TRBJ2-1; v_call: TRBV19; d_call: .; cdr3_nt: TGTGCCAGTAGTCTTGGGGGGCAGGCTGAGCAGTTCTTC; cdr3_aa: CASSLGGQAEQFF
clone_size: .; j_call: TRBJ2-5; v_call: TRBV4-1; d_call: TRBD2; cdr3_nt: TGCGCCAGCAGCCAGGTTCTAGCGGGAGCATCCGGAGAGACCCAGTACTTC; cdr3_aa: CASSQVLAGASGETQYF
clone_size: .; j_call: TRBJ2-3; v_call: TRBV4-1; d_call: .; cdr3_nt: TGCGCCAGCAGCCGCTTGGAGGGGGATACGCAGTATTTT; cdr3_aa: CASSRLEGDTQYF
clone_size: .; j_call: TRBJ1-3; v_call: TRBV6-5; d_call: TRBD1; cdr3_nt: TGTGCCAGCAGTTACAGGGGGCATAGAAACACCATATATTTT; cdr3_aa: CASSYRGHRNTIYF
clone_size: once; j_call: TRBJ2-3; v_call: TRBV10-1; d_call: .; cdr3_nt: TGCGCCAGTAGTCGGGGGAGCACAGATACGCAGTATTTT; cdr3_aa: CASSRGSTDTQYF
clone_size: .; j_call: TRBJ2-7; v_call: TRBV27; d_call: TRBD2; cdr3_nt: TGTGCCAGCAGCCGACGGACTAGCGGGAGGTCCTCCTACGAGCAGTACTTC; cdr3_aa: CASSRRTSGRSSYEQYF
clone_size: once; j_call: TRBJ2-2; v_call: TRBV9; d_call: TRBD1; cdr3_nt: TGTGCCAGCAGCCCTAACAGGGGGGCAAACACCGGGGAGCTGTTTTTT; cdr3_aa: CASSPNRGANTGELFF
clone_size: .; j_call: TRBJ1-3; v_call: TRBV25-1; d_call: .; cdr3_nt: TGTGCCAGCAGCAATGCGTTATCTGGAAACACCATATATTTT; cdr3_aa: CASSNALSGNTIYF
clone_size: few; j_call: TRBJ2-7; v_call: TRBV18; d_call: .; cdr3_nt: TGTGCCAGCTCACCGGTTGACGTCTACGAGCAGTACTTC; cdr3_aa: CASSPVDVYEQYF
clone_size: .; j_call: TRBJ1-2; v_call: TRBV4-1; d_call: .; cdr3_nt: TGCGCCAGCAGCCAACCGACAGGAAAAGGCTATGGCTACACCTTC; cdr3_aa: CASSQPTGKGYGYTF
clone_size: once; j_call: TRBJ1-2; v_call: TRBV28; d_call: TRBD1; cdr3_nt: TGTGCCAGCAACCCATACAGGGGCGTCTATGGCTACACCTTC; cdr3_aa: CASNPYRGVYGYTF
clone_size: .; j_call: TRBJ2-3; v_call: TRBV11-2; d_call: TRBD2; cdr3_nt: TGTGCCAGCAGCTCCCCAGCCCTAGCGGGAGGGGCAGATACGCAGTATTTT; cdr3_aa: CASSSPALAGGADTQYF
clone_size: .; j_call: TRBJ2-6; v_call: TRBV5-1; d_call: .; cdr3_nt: TGCGCCAGCAGCTTGGAGATGGGCTCTGGGGCCAACGTCCTGACTTTC; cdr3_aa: CASSLEMGSGANVLTF
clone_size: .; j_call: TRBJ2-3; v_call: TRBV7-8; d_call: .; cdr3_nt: TGTGCCAGCAGCTTAGGGGCAGCCACAGATACGCAGTATTTT; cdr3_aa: CASSLGAATDTQYF
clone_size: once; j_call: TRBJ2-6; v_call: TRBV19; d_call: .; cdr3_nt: TGTGCCAGTAGTATGTCGACCTCCTCGATCGGGGCCAACGTCCTGACTTTC; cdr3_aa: CASSMSTSSIGANVLTF
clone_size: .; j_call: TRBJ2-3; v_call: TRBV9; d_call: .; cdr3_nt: TGTGCCAGCAGCGTATTTGTCGGGAGAGATACGCAGTATTTT; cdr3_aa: CASSVFVGRDTQYF
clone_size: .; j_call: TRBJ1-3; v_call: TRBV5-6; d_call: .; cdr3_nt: TGTGCCAGCAGCTTGACCAGGGGCGCGGGAAACACCATATATTTT; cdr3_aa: CASSLTRGAGNTIYF
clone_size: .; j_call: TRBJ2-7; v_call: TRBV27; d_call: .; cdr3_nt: TGTGCCAGCAGTTCGGGCTACGAGCAGTACTTC; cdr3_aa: CASSSGYEQYF
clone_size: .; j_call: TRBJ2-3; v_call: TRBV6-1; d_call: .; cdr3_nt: TGTGCCAGCAGTACACAGGTTAAACCAGATACGCAGTATTTT; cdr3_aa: CASSTQVKPDTQYF
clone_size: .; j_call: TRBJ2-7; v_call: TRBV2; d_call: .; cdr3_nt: TGTGCCGGAGGGACTGGCGAGCAGTACTTC; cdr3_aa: CAGGTGEQYF
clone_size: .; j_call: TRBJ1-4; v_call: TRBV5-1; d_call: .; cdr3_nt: TGCGCCAGCAGCTTAACAGGGTCAACTAATGAAAAACTGTTTTTT; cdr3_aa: CASSLTGSTNEKLFF
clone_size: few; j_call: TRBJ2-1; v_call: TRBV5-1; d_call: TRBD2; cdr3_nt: TGCGCCAGCAGCTTGGGGCGAGCGGGGAACAATGAGCAGTTCTTC; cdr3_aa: CASSLGRAGNNEQFF
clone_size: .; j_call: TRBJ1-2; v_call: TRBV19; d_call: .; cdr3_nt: TGTGCCAGTAGTATCCAGTACACCAACTATGGCTACACCTTC; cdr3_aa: CASSIQYTNYGYTF
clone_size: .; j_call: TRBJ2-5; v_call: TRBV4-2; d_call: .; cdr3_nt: TGTGCCAGCAGCCAACGGGACTCCGCAGGGGAGACCCAGTACTTC; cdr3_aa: CASSQRDSAGETQYF
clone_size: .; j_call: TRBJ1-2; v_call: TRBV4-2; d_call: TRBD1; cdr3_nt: TGTGCCAGCAGCCTCGGAGGGACAGGGGGCAACTATGGCTACACCTTC; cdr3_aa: CASSLGGTGGNYGYTF
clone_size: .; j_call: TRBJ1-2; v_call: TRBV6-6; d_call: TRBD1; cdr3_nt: TGTGCCAGCAGAACAGGGGATCGGGGCTACACCTTC; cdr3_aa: CASRTGDRGYTF
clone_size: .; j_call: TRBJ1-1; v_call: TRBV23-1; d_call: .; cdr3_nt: TGCGCCAGCAGGCGATTGTCAGACACTGAAGCTTTCTTT; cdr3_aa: CASRRLSDTEAFF
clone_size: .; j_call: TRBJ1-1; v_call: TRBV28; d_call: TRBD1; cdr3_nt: TGTGCCAGCATCCGGCTCCCGGGACAGGGGCGACCTGAAGCTTTCTTT; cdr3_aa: CASIRLPGQGRPEAFF
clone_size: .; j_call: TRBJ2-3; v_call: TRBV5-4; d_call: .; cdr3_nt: TGTGCCAGCAGCTTGGACAGGGGCACAGATACGCAGTATTTT; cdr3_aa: CASSLDRGTDTQYF
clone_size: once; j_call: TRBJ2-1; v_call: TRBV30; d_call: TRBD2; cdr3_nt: TGTGCCTGGAACCTAGCGGGAGGGCCTGATGAGCAGTTCTTC; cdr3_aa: CAWNLAGGPDEQFF
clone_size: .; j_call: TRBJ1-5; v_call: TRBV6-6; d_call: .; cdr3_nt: TGTGCCAGCAGTTATAGCCCCCGACAGCCCCAGCATTTT; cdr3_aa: CASSYSPRQPQHF
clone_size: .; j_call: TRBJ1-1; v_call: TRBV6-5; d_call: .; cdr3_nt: TGTGCCAGCAGATTGTACAACAGGGAGAACGAAGCTTTCTTT; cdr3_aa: CASRLYNRENEAFF
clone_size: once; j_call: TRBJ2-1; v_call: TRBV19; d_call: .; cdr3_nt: TGTGCCACCGGGGATTTGTGGAATGAGCAGTTCTTC; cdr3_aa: CATGDLWNEQFF
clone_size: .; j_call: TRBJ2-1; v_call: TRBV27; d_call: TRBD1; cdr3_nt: TGTGCCAGCAGTCGGGACAGTCCCTACAATGAGCAGTTCTTC; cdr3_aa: CASSRDSPYNEQFF
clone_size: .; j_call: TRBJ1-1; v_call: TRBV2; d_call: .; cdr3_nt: TGTGCCAGCAGTGAATACGCGGAGAACACTGAAGCTTTCTTT; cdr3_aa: CASSEYAENTEAFF
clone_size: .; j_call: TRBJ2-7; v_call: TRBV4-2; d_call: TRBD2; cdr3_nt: TGTGCCAGCAGCCAAGATCGCCTAGCGGGAGGGCCGTTAAGCGAGCAGTACTTC; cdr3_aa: CASSQDRLAGGPLSEQYF
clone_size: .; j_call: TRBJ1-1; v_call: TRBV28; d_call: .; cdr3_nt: TGTGCCAGCAAAAGTGACGGACTAGGGACTGAAGCTTTCTTT; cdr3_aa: CASKSDGLGTEAFF
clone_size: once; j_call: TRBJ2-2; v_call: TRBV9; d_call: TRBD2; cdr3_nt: TGTGCCAGCAGCGCCCTCGGGGGGGCCGGGGAGCTGTTTTTT; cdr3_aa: CASSALGGAGELFF
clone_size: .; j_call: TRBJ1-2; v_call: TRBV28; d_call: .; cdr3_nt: TGTGCCGCCCAAACAGGGTTTCGCGGCTACACCTTC; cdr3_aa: CAAQTGFRGYTF
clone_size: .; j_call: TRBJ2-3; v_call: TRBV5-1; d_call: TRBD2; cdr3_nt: TGCGCCAGCAGCTTGGTGGTAGCGGGCGACACAGATACGCAGTATTTT; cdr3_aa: CASSLVVAGDTDTQYF
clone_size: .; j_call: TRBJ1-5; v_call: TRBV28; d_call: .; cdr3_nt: TGTGCCAGCAGTTTATGGGCAGGGCTGGGCAATCAGCCCCAGCATTTT; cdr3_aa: CASSLWAGLGNQPQHF
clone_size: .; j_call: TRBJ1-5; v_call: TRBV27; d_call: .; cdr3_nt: TGTGCCAGCAGTTATGGTGGCCTAGGGCCCCAGCATTTT; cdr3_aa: CASSYGGLGPQHF
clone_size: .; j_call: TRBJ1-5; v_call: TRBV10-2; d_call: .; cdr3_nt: TGCGCCAGCAGCGAACGCGGAGACAATCAGCCCCAGCATTTT; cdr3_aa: CASSERGDNQPQHF
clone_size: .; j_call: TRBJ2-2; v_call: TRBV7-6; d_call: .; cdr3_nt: TGTGCCAGCAGCTTATTCGGGGGAACCCCCGGGGAGCTGTTTTTT; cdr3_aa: CASSLFGGTPGELFF